This T cell receptor (beta chain) was identified in a study of regulatory T cells in long-lasting Graves disease. Time point reported: newly diagnosed GD, antithyroid drugs for less than 3 months. Extracted PBMC RNA gave rise to the TCR library. Library construction for TCR beta used iRepertoire HTBI primers and Arm-PCR of CDR3 regions. Each CDR3 protein is one row after TCRdb ran MiXCR on the multiplex PCR reads. The sample has approximately 470,000 distinct CDR3 sequences; about 16% are singletons. V lost 2 bases, J lost 4 bases, and 12 bases lay in between. Germline loops: CDR1 KGHSH, CDR2 LQKENI. The CDR3 has 15 residues. This clonotype was detected many times. In addition, the sample was reused for a study of T cells in Graves' hyperthyroidism and ophthalmopathy. That work contributes: Diagnosis relied on clinical symptoms, serum thyroxine and TRAb, thyroid ultrasound and orbital computed tomography. HTBI primers were employed in a first-round RT-PCR of the TCR CDR3.

This specimen consisted of peripheral blood mononuclear cells (PBMCs), obtained at new diagnosis, from a patient treated with antithyroid drugs. The genes are TRBV18 and TRBJ1-5; possible D gene TRBD1, 6 bases. The sequence was collected from a man between 40 and 49 years old with Graves disease. The CDR3 sequence: CASSPTTGINQPQHF. The CDR3 DNA sequence: TGTGCCAGCTCACCAACAACAGGGATTAATCAGCCCCAGCATTTT. Filled out from reference TRBV18 and TRBJ1-5, the complete variable domain reads NAGVMQNPRHLVRRRGQEARLRCSPMKGHSHVYWYRQLPEEGLKFMVYLQKENIIDESGMPKERFSAEFPKEGPSILRIQQVVRGDSAAYFCASSPTTGINQPQHFGDGTRLSIL.